These 11 T cell receptor beta chains share one sample of origin, sequenced in a study of blood T cell repertoires in COVID-19. The table came from immunoSEQ multiplex PCR; TCRdb's copy has only in-frame clones and leaves some out. The profile shows hundreds of thousands of clones, about 90% of them singletons. Sequencing was carried out using PBMCs or T cells enriched from blood (not recorded which). The source is a woman under 30 with acute COVID-19.

J is TRBJ2-7 and V is TRBV5-1; D remains unclear. V lost 1 base to trimming and J lost 0 bases, with 8 bases between them. The V gene's germline CDR1 is SGHRS and CDR2 YFSETQ. The CDR3 contains 14 residues. The CDR3 loop reads CASSLFGDSYEQYF. CDR3 coding DNA: TGCGCCAGCAGCTTGTTCGGAGACTCCTACGAGCAGTACTTC.

For the CDR3, the DNA is TGTGCCAGCAGCCAAGCAGGGGGTTTTAATGAAAAACTGTTTTTT. Its translation is CASSQAGGFNEKLFF. This chain uses TRBV3-1 (or the pseudogene TRBV3-2) with TRBJ1-4; 7 nucleotides align to TRBD1. Per germline, CDR1 LGHDT and CDR2 YNNKEL (reference sequence). This CDR3 spans 15 amino acids. Unmatched junction bases numbered 3, after V lost 1 base and J lost 4 bases.

The chain has TRBV10-2 and TRBJ2-1; a weak D match, TRBD2 (7 bases). The CDR3 is 15 residues long. V gave up 8 bases and J gave up 6 bases, with 20 bases separating them. Germline V gene sequence: CDR1 WSHSY, CDR2 SAAADI. CDR3 protein: CASWGSGGGANEQFF. The CDR3 DNA reads TGCGCCAGCTGGGGGAGCGGAGGGGGGGCCAATGAGCAGTTCTTC.

The J gene is TRBJ1-5, the V gene TRBV7-2, with TRBD1 matching 9 bases. The germline CDR1 and CDR2 sequences are SGHTA and FQGNSA. The V gene end was trimmed by 4 bases and the J gene end by 5 bases; junction bases not matched to a gene: 6. The CDR3 contains 15 residues. Here the CDR3 DNA reads TGTGCCAGCAGCTCCGGGACAGGGACAGATCAGCCCCAGCATTTT. Its translation is CASSSGTGTDQPQHF.

CDR3 in DNA: TGTGCCAGCAGTTTAAGCCGGACTAGCTCCTACGAGCAGTACTTC. Translated: CASSLSRTSSYEQYF. V usage is TRBV27 and J usage is TRBJ2-7; 7 nucleotides line up with TRBD2. Germline V gene lookup returns CDR1 MNHEY and CDR2 SMNVEV (reference sequence). The CDR3 spans 15 residues. V dropped 2 bases and J dropped 0; count of bases not matched to a gene: 4.

This clone was detected a few times. The J gene is TRBJ1-1, the V gene TRBV6-5; the D is unclear. This CDR3 region has 15 residues. Looked up from germline, CDR1 is MNHEY and CDR2 is SVGAGI. V was cut by 0 bases and J by 0 bases, with 8 bases left in between. The CDR3 loop is CASSYSRQMNTEAFF. CDR3 bases: TGTGCCAGCAGTTACTCGAGGCAGATGAACACTGAAGCTTTCTTT.

This clone was recorded once. This chain links TRBV18 with TRBJ1-5; D gene unclear. The germline CDR1 and CDR2 sequences are KGHSH and LQKENI. This CDR3 contains 16 residues. The V gene lost 6 bases and the J gene lost 4 bases, with 19 bases spanning the gap. The CDR3 reads CASSPQAPVSNQPQHF. The CDR3 DNA reads as TGTGCCAGCTCCCCCCAAGCACCCGTCTCTAATCAGCCCCAGCATTTT.

The chain joins TRBV7-9 to TRBJ2-7; possibly TRBD1 for D (5 bases). The V end lost 8 bases, the J end lost 4 bases, and 9 bases lay between the germline ends. CDR1 SEHNR and CDR2 FQNEAQ come from the germline V gene (reference sequence). This CDR3 region has 11 residues. CDR3 in amino acids: CASQTEYEQYF. CDR3 bases: TGTGCCAGCCAGACAGAATACGAGCAGTACTTC.

The rearrangement uses TRBV7-9 and TRBJ2-3, with 7 positions matching TRBD2. The germline CDR1 and CDR2 sequences are SEHNR and FQNEAQ (reference sequence). This CDR3 is built from 16 residues. V shed 3 bases and J 0 bases; nucleotides not matched to a gene: 6. The CDR3 reads CASSFKRDGSTDTQYF. Here the CDR3 DNA reads TGTGCCAGCAGCTTCAAGCGGGACGGGAGCACAGATACGCAGTATTTT.

This chain uses TRBV18 with TRBJ2-2; 11 bases match TRBD2. The CDR3 runs to 17 residues. Trimming at V came to 3 bases and at J to 4 bases, leaving 7 bases not matched to a gene. The V gene's germline CDR1 is KGHSH and CDR2 LQKENI. Written as DNA, the CDR3 is TGTGCCAGCTCACCCTCAGGGACTAGCGGAATCACCGGGGAGCTGTTTTTT. As protein: CASSPSGTSGITGELFF.

CDR3 DNA sequence: TGTGCCAGCAGCTGGACAGGGACGGGATACAATGAGCAGTTCTTC. Amino acid sequence: CASSWTGTGYNEQFF. The V call is TRBV7-2, the J call TRBJ2-1, with 8 bases aligning to TRBD1. Germline V gives CDR1 SGHTA, CDR2 FQGNSA. J gave up 4 bases and V 4 bases, and 6 bases lay outside the gene matches. The CDR3 runs to 15 residues.